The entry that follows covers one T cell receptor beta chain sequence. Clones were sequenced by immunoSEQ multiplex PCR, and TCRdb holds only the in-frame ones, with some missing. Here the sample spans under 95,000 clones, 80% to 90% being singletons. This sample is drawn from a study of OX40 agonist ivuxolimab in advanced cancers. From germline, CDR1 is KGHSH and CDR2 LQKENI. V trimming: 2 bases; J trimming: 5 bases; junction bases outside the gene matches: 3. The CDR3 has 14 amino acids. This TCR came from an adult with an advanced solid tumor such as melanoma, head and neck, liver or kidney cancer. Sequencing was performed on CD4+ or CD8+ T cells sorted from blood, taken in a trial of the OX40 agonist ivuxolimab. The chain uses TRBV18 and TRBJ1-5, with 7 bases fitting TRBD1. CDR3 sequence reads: CASSPRGTDQPQHF. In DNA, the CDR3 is TGTGCCAGCTCACCAAGGGGGACAGATCAGCCCCAGCATTTT. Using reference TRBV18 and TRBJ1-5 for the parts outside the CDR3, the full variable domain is NAGVMQNPRHLVRRRGQEARLRCSPMKGHSHVYWYRQLPEEGLKFMVYLQKENIIDESGMPKERFSAEFPKEGPSILRIQQVVRGDSAAYFCASSPRGTDQPQHFGDGTRLSIL.